The T cell receptor beta chain under discussion was sequenced for a study of blood T cell repertoires in COVID-19. V was cut by 6 bases and J by 3 bases, with 14 bases left in between. CDR1 and CDR2 (germline): MNHEY, SVGAGI. The CDR3 totals 14 residues. Sequencing was performed with immunoSEQ multiplex PCR; in TCRdb, only in-frame clones are kept and a portion is missing. The table has about 120,000 clones, 65% to 90% seen once. This clone occurred once. The sample consisted of peripheral blood. This receptor was identified in a woman over 75 with acute or convalescent COVID-19. This chain links TRBV6-5 with TRBJ1-1; D call uncertain. CDR3 in DNA: TGTGCCAGCAGATACCTCGGTCCGGACACTGAAGCTTTCTTT. Protein sequence: CASRYLGPDTEAFF.